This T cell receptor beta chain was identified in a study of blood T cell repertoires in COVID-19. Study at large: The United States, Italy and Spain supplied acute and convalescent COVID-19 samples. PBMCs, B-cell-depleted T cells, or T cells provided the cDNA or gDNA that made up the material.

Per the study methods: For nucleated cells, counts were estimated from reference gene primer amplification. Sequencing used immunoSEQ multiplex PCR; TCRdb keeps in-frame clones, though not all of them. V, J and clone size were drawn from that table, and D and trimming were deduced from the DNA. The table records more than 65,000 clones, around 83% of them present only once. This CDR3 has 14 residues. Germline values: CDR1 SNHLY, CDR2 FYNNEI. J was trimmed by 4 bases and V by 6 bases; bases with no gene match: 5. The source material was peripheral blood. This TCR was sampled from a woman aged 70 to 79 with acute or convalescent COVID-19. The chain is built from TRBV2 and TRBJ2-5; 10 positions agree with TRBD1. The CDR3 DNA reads TGTGCCAGCAGCGACCGACAGGGGGCAGAGACCCAGTACTTC. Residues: CASSDRQGAETQYF.